What follows is one TCR beta chain and its context. Antigen unknown. This record comes from a study of cytomegalovirus exposure and HLA in healthy donors. The CDR3 totals 17 residues. Study results and limitations: In a later analysis, across HLA loci, associated TCR counts were highest for DRB1, lowest for HLA-C. Prediction of most subjects' HLA-A and HLA-B alleles by TCR beta sequences was reportedly accurate.

PCR primers comprised 60 Vbeta and 13 Jbeta primers. TCRdb's table, derived via immunoSEQ multiplex PCR, lists solely in-frame clones and lacks some. The sample holds 250,000 to 350,000 clones, approximately 80% seen once. The chain combines TRBV21-1 with TRBJ2-3; the tabulated D call, TRBD2, remains unverified against the DNA. TRBV21-1 counts as a pseudogene. This sequence originates from a girl under 10 years old in good health and CMV-seronegative. Specimen: PBMCs. Here the CDR3 reads CASSGTNGLAGTDTQYF. CDR3 DNA sequence: TGTGCCAGCAGCGGGACCAATGGACTAGCGGGCACAGATACGCAGTATTTT.